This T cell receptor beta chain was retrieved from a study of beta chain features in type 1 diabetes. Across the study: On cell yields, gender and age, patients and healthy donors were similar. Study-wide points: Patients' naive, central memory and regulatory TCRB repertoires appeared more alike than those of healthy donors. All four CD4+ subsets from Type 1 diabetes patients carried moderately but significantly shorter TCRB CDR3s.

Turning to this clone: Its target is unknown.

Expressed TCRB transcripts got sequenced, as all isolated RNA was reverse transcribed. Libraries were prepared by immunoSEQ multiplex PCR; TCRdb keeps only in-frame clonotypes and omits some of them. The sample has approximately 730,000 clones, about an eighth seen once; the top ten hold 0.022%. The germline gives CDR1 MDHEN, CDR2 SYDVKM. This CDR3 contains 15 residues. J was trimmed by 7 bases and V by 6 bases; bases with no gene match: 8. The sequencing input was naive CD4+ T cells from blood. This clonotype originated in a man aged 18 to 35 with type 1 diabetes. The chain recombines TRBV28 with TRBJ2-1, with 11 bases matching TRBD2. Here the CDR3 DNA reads TGTGCCAGCAGCTTAGGACTAGCGGGCCTTAATGAGCAGTTCTTC. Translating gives CASSLGLAGLNEQFF. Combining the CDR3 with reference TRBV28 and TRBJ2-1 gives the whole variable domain DVKVTQSSRYLVKRTGEKVFLECVQDMDHENMFWYRQDPGLGLRLIYFSYDVKMKEKGDIPEGYSVSREKKERFSLILESASTNQTSMYLCASSLGLAGLNEQFFGPGTRLTVL.